The 10 T cell receptor beta chains reported below all come from one sample, sequenced in a study of T cell changes during pregnancy in multiple sclerosis. TCRdb keeps only in-frame clones here, not all; method: immunoSEQ multiplex PCR. The repertoire holds roughly 93,000 clones, with about 90% as singletons. The source material was peripheral blood, sampled after pregnancy. Receptors originate from a female donor in good health, enrolled as a control in a pregnancy study.

As DNA, the CDR3 is TGTGCCAGCAGTGACTGGGGGGAGTCCTACGAGCAGTACTTC. This translates into CASSDWGESYEQYF. The chain couples TRBV6-6 to TRBJ2-7, with D possibly matching TRBD2 (6 bases). From germline, CDR1 is MNHNY and CDR2 SVGAGI (reference sequence). The CDR3 contains 14 residues. Trimming left V 5 bases short and J 1 base short, with 12 bases between.

The V call is TRBV19, the J call TRBJ2-1; no definite D call. CDR1 and CDR2 (germline): LNHDA, SQIVND (reference sequence). This CDR3 contains 13 residues. Between the trimmed V and J ends, which lost 3 bases and 5 bases, there was a span of 8 bases. CDR3 nucleotides: TGTGCCAGTAGTATCCGCTCGGACAATGAGCAGTTCTTC. As protein: CASSIRSDNEQFF.

This clone was observed once. V gene TRBV6-5 combines with J gene TRBJ2-1; the match to TRBD2 covers 9 bases. Germline V gene lookup returns CDR1 MNHEY and CDR2 SVGAGI. This CDR3 has 13 residues. J was trimmed by 8 bases and V by 6 bases; bases with no gene match: 5. The CDR3 bases are TGTGCCAGCAGGACTATAGCGGGGGATGAGCAGTTCTTC. Its protein is CASRTIAGDEQFF.

V usage is TRBV19 and J usage is TRBJ1-2, with D maybe TRBD1 (5 bases). The CDR3 runs to 13 residues. V gave up 8 bases and J gave up 6 bases, with 16 bases separating them. CDR1 is LNHDA and CDR2 is SQIVND in the germline V gene (reference sequence). Here the CDR3 reads CASAFQGSDGYTF. As DNA, the CDR3 is TGTGCCAGTGCATTCCAGGGTTCAGATGGCTACACCTTC.

This chain joins TRBV7-9 and TRBJ1-1; a weak D match, TRBD1 (6 bases). This CDR3 is built from 15 residues. Trimming removed 5 bases from V and 4 bases from J, with 17 bases in between. Germline values: CDR1 SEHNR, CDR2 FQNEAQ (reference sequence). In DNA, the CDR3 is TGTGCCAGCAGCCCAAGGACAGTCGAACGCACTGAAGCTTTCTTT. As protein: CASSPRTVERTEAFF.

V is TRBV6-1 and J is TRBJ1-6; no reliable D call. Germline lookup yields CDR1 MNHNS and CDR2 SASEGT. Deletions cut 2 bases from V and 10 bases from J, with 3 bases between. The CDR3 is 11 residues long. The CDR3 nucleotides are TGTGCCAGCAGTGAACTCTCACCCCTCCACTTT. Amino acid sequence: CASSELSPLHF.

The chain employs TRBV6-5 and TRBJ2-3, with D perhaps TRBD2 (5 bases). CDR1 is MNHEY and CDR2 is SVGAGI in the germline V gene. Trimming shortened V by 7 bases and J by 2 bases, and 7 bases separated the two germline ends. This CDR3 has 12 amino acids. The CDR3 coding sequence is TGTGCCAGCACGGGGTACACAGATACGCAGTATTTT. Amino acids: CASTGYTDTQYF.

The gene calls are TRBV11-3 and TRBJ1-2; D remains unclear. Germline V lookup: CDR1 SGHNT, CDR2 YENEEA. The V gene lost 4 bases and the J gene lost 2 bases, with 8 bases spanning the gap. This CDR3 is built from 13 residues. As DNA, the CDR3 is TGTGCCAGCAGCTCGGGTGGGAACTATGGCTACACCTTC. Protein: CASSSGGNYGYTF.

This clone appeared a single time. This chain links TRBV29-1 with TRBJ1-1; D ambiguous. The V and J ends lost 4 bases and 1 base respectively, with 13 bases between them. The CDR3 consists of 14 residues. Germline V lookup: CDR1 SQVTM, CDR2 ANQGSEA. CDR3 sequence (DNA): TGCAGCGTTGTGAGCCCTAACGAGAACACTGAAGCTTTCTTT. As protein: CSVVSPNENTEAFF.

The chain links TRBV2 to TRBJ1-3, with D unresolved. The CDR3 loop spans 14 amino acids. Trimming stripped 6 bases from V and 4 bases from J, with 13 bases between. Germline V gene lookup returns CDR1 SNHLY and CDR2 FYNNEI. Written as DNA, the CDR3 is TGTGCCAGCAGGTTCACCGGTTCGGGAAACACCATATATTTT. It translates to CASRFTGSGNTIYF.